Following are 32 T cell receptor beta chains from one sample sequenced in a study of blood T cells in healthy people across ages. The use of a sample-barcoded 5' primer and a J-beta primer mix characterized a second PCR of about 7 to 12 cycles. TCRdb re-called the 5' RACE reads with MiXCR, one entry per CDR3 protein. Found here are 710,000 or so distinct CDR3 sequences, 32% of them singletons; the top ten hold 15%. Material for sequencing was blood. The receptors derive from a woman older than 75 in good health.

This clonotype was observed a few times. The J gene is TRBJ1-5, the V gene TRBV9; D is undetermined. V was shortened by 0 bases and J by 1 base, with 5 bases between the two germline ends. Looked up from germline, CDR1 is SGDLS and CDR2 is YYNGEE. The CDR3 consists of 14 residues. The DNA of the CDR3 is TGTGCCAGCAGCGTAGGGGTAAGCAATCAGCCCCAGCATTTT. It translates to CASSVGVSNQPQHF.

This clonotype showed up many times. V usage is TRBV20-1 and J usage is TRBJ2-7; TRBD1 matches at 9 bases. Germline CDR1 reads DFQATT; CDR2 reads SNEGSKA (reference sequence). This CDR3 has 17 amino acids. The V and J ends lost 3 bases and 4 bases, in that order; junction bases with no gene match: 16. The CDR3 is CSASEPPRDRATYEQYF. DNA of the CDR3: TGCAGTGCTAGTGAACCCCCAAGGGACAGGGCAACGTACGAGCAGTACTTC.

V and J are TRBV5-1 and TRBJ2-7; tentatively, D is TRBD2 (6 bases). The CDR3 sequence is 15 residues long. The V end was cut by 4 bases, the J end by 5 bases, with 19 bases between. Germline-derived CDR1 and CDR2 are SGHRS and YFSETQ. The CDR3 sequence: CASSLLRGSGNEQYF. DNA of the CDR3: TGCGCCAGCAGCCTCCTCCGGGGGAGTGGGAACGAGCAGTACTTC.

In this sample, this clonotype turned up a few times. The CDR3 region is CASSFGVPGGNQPQHF. CDR3 nucleotide sequence: TGTGCCAGCAGCTTTGGGGTACCGGGGGGCAATCAGCCCCAGCATTTT. V gene TRBV5-4 combines with J gene TRBJ1-5; the D gene is possibly TRBD1 (5 bases). Germline V gives CDR1 SGHNT, CDR2 YYREEE (reference sequence). The V end lost 2 bases, the J end lost 2 bases, and 14 bases lay between the germline ends. CDR3 length: 16 amino acids.

This clonotype was seen many times. V and J are TRBV6-2 or TRBV6-3 and TRBJ2-7; 7 bases fit TRBD1. Germline values: CDR1 MNHEY, CDR2 SVGEGT. Trimming at V came to 6 bases and at J to 2 bases, leaving 10 bases not matched to a gene. The CDR3 consists of 15 residues. This chain's CDR3 is CASRRLGQGAYEQYF. The CDR3 DNA is TGTGCCAGCAGGAGGCTAGGGCAGGGGGCCTACGAGCAGTACTTC.

As concerns this clonotype: Possible read error: a much larger clone is one base away. The chain uses TRBV4-2 and TRBJ2-5; D is uncertain. Trimming cost V 0 bases and J 11 bases, with 16 bases left between them. The CDR3 is made up of 14 amino acids. The germline CDR1 and CDR2 sequences are LGHNA and YNFKEQ. In DNA form, the CDR3 reads TGTGCCAGCAGCCAAGAGGACCCGGCGGATGAGCAGTACTTC. Protein product: CASSQEDPADEQYF.

This clonotype was observed a single time. V and J are TRBV5-5 and TRBJ2-1, with 9 bases matching TRBD2. J was trimmed by 8 bases and V by 0 bases; bases with no gene match: 15. The CDR3 length is 18 residues. From germline, CDR1 is SGHKS and CDR2 YYEKEE (reference sequence). As DNA, the CDR3 is TGTGCCAGCAGCTTGGCAGCTGTCGGCGGGGGGGCCATCGATGAGCAGTTCTTC. It codes for CASSLAAVGGGAIDEQFF.

This clonotype was counted ten times or more. The V gene is TRBV10-3, the J gene TRBJ2-2; 9 bases line up with TRBD2. Per germline, CDR1 ENHRY and CDR2 SYGVKD. J gave up 0 bases and V 6 bases, and 11 bases lay outside the gene matches. The CDR3 is 18 amino acids. In DNA form, the CDR3 reads TGTGCCATCAGGAAAGGAGCGGGGGGCCTTCCGAACACCGGGGAGCTGTTTTTT. It codes for CAIRKGAGGLPNTGELFF.

This clonotype was picked up many times. The chain links TRBV6-2 or TRBV6-3 to TRBJ2-5; 15 bases fit TRBD2. The germline V gene encodes CDR1 MNHEY and CDR2 SVGEGT. V was clipped by 3 bases and J by 2 bases; unmatched bases: 13. CDR3 length equals 20 residues. CDR3 sequence reads: CASSYLRIGTSGGHQETQYF. In nucleotides, the CDR3 is TGTGCCAGCAGTTATCTTCGAATCGGGACTAGCGGGGGGCATCAAGAGACCCAGTACTTC.

Of note for this clonotype: A much larger clone sits a single nucleotide away, making a read error possible. The chain employs TRBV9 and TRBJ2-5, with no clear D. The CDR3 totals 13 residues. CDR1 and CDR2 from the germline V gene are SGDLS and YYNGEE. In DNA, the CDR3 is TGTGCCCGCAGCGTAGTTAGCCAAGAGACCCAGTACTTC. Its translation: CARSVVSQETQYF.

The table lists this clonotype with a few counts. J is TRBJ2-3 and V is TRBV18; D not certain. The CDR3 spans 16 residues. Germline CDR1 reads KGHSH; CDR2 reads LQKENI. Trimming took 0 bases from V and 2 from J, leaving 12 bases between them. CDR3 DNA: TGTGCCAGCTCACCACCTTATTCGTCTCTCACAGATACGCAGTATTTT. Translation gives CASSPPYSSLTDTQYF.

The V gene is TRBV6-5, the J gene TRBJ2-1, with no clear D. CDR1 and CDR2 from the germline V gene are MNHEY and SVGAGI. The CDR3 loop spans 14 amino acids. V was shortened by 5 bases and J by 4 bases, with 12 bases between the two germline ends. CDR3 amino acids: CASSTSRRYNEQFF. In nucleotides, the CDR3 is TGTGCCAGCAGTACCTCTCGACGTTACAATGAGCAGTTCTTC.

The chain combines TRBV12-3 or TRBV12-4 with TRBJ2-5; 8 bases are shared with TRBD2. There are 15 residues in the CDR3. The ends lost 8 bases at V and 2 bases at J; junction bases unmatched: 10. The chain's CDR3 is CASAKEREPQETQYF. CDR3 DNA: TGTGCCAGCGCTAAAGAGCGGGAGCCTCAAGAGACCCAGTACTTC.

This rearrangement joins TRBV7-8 to TRBJ2-7; no clear D. The CDR3 totals 15 residues. Germline loops: CDR1 SGHVS, CDR2 FQNEAQ. Trimming pared 1 base from V and 2 bases from J, leaving 12 bases between. The CDR3 spells CASSLETLVTYEQYF. In nucleotides, the CDR3 is TGTGCCAGCAGCTTAGAGACTTTGGTCACCTACGAGCAGTACTTC.

This clonotype has a single count. J is TRBJ1-6 and V is TRBV2; perhaps TRBD1 as D (5 bases). This CDR3 has 15 residues. Trimming cost V 5 bases and J 5 bases, with 13 bases left between them. Germline CDR1 is SNHLY and CDR2 is FYNNEI. The CDR3 protein is CASSNDRVNNSPLHF. In nucleotides, the CDR3 is TGTGCCAGCAGTAACGACAGAGTCAATAATTCACCCCTCCACTTT.

Worth noting for this clonotype: With a much larger clone just one base away, this may be a read error. This chain links TRBV6-2 or TRBV6-3 with TRBJ2-4, with D tentatively TRBD2 (5 bases). CDR3 length: 17 amino acids. Germline CDR1 is MNHEY and CDR2 is SVGEGT. DNA of the CDR3: TGTGCCAGCAGTTACTTTTCGAGAACCCTAGCCAGAAACATTCAGTACTTC. As protein: CASSYFSRTLARNIQYF.

This chain links TRBV14 with TRBJ1-2, with 7 bases that match TRBD1. Losses at the gene ends were 0 bases for V and 8 bases for J; bases not matched to a gene: 18. Germline lookup yields CDR1 SGHDN and CDR2 FVKESK. The CDR3 is 18 residues long. The CDR3 sequence: CASSQDSPFTGVPLGYTF. For the CDR3, the DNA is TGTGCCAGCAGCCAAGATTCCCCTTTTACAGGGGTGCCTTTGGGCTACACCTTC.

With regard to this clonotype: This may come from a read error, since a much larger clone is one base off. The chain is built from TRBV12-3 or TRBV12-4 and TRBJ1-5, with D possibly TRBD1 on 6 matching bases. This CDR3 has 16 amino acids. Trimming pared 5 bases from V and 6 bases from J, leaving 20 bases between. CDR3 DNA sequence: TGTGCCAGCAGTGGGGGGGGGGGGCTAGTAAGTCAGCCCCAGCATTTT. This sequence encodes CASSGGGGLVSQPQHF.

The table lists this clonotype with many counts. The chain uses TRBV9 and TRBJ2-5, with TRBD2 as a possible D gene (6 bases). CDR3 length: 14 amino acids. Deletions cut 4 bases from V and 7 bases from J, with 17 bases between. The germline gives CDR1 SGDLS, CDR2 YYNGEE. This CDR3 reads CASSPFREVGTQYF. In DNA, the CDR3 is TGTGCCAGCAGCCCCTTCAGGGAGGTGGGGACCCAGTACTTC.

This clonotype was recorded at least ten times. The rearrangement uses TRBV9 and TRBJ2-1; D not resolved. The V end was cut by 2 bases, the J end by 10 bases, with 7 bases between. CDR1 is SGDLS and CDR2 is YYNGEE in the germline V gene. CDR3 length: 11 residues. The CDR3 DNA reads TGTGCCAGCAGCGTGGCAGTCGAGCAGTTCTTC. Its protein is CASSVAVEQFF.

The chain employs TRBV5-5 and TRBJ1-5; TRBD1 agrees at 7 bases. The CDR3 is 14 residues long. Per the germline V gene, CDR1 is SGHKS and CDR2 is YYEKEE (reference sequence). V trimming: 4 bases; J trimming: 3 bases; junction bases outside the gene matches: 4. CDR3 in amino acids: CASSQGQPNQPQHF. CDR3 nucleotides: TGTGCCAGCAGCCAGGGACAGCCCAATCAGCCCCAGCATTTT.

DNA for the CDR3: TGCAGTGCTACCCTAGCGGGGGGGCCAAACACCGGGGAGCTGTTTTTT. Its translation is CSATLAGGPNTGELFF. The chain combines TRBV20-1 with TRBJ2-2, with TRBD2 identical over 12 bases. The CDR3 sequence is 16 residues long. Unmatched junction bases numbered 5, after V lost 4 bases and J lost 2 bases. Germline V lookup: CDR1 DFQATT, CDR2 SNEGSKA (reference sequence).

This clonotype was recorded at least ten times. The chain has TRBV12-3 or TRBV12-4 and TRBJ2-1, with 8 nucleotides matching TRBD2. The V gene end was trimmed by 4 bases and the J gene end by 4 bases; junction bases not matched to a gene: 3. This CDR3 spans 14 amino acids. The CDR3 bases are TGTGCCAGCAGTTCGGGGGGGCCTTACAATGAGCAGTTCTTC. Translation gives CASSSGGPYNEQFF.

In this sample, this clonotype turned up many times. V usage is TRBV15 and J usage is TRBJ2-7; D ambiguous. The germline gives CDR1 LNHNV, CDR2 YYDKDF (reference sequence). The V end was cut by 0 bases, the J end by 6 bases, with 9 bases between. The CDR3 is 13 amino acids. CDR3 bases: TGTGCCACCAGCAGAGATCGGAGTTTCGAGCAGTACTTC. Its protein product is CATSRDRSFEQYF.

This clonotype has at least ten counts. This rearrangement joins TRBV20-1 to TRBJ2-5, with 10 bases aligning to TRBD2. CDR1 is DFQATT and CDR2 is SNEGSKA in the germline V gene (reference sequence). V lost 5 bases to trimming and J lost 2 bases; unmatched junction nucleotides: 11. The CDR3 consists of 16 residues. Written as DNA, the CDR3 is TGCAGTGCTGTGGATCTAGCGGGGGAACTACAAGAGACCCAGTACTTC. This encodes CSAVDLAGELQETQYF.

This clonotype was recorded at least ten times. The J gene is TRBJ1-1, the V gene TRBV29-1; no firm D call. The CDR3 runs to 12 residues. Trimming took off 4 bases at V and 7 bases at J, with 13 bases between the two ends. Germline CDR1 and CDR2: SQVTM and ANQGSEA. CDR3 sequence: CSVGAPGSEAFF. As DNA, the CDR3 is TGCAGCGTTGGCGCCCCGGGAAGTGAAGCTTTCTTT.

Worth noting for this clonotype: Mismatch with germline at one junction end may stem from a read error. This rearrangement joins TRBV7-6 to TRBJ2-7, with D tentatively TRBD1 (6 bases). This CDR3 is 13 amino acids long. Germline V lookup: CDR1 SGHVS, CDR2 FNYEAQ. CDR3: CVSSPRGGYEQYF. The DNA of the CDR3 is TGTGTCAGCAGCCCCCGAGGGGGTTACGAGCAGTACTTC. Drawing the rest from reference TRBV7-6 and TRBJ2-7, the complete variable domain is GAGVSQSPRYKVTKRGQDVALRCDPISGHVSLYWYRQALGQGPEFLTYFNYEAQQDKSGLPNDRFSAERPEGSISTLTIQRTEQRDSAMYRCVSSPRGGYEQYFGPGTRLTVT.

J is TRBJ2-2 and V is TRBV12-3 or TRBV12-4; the match to TRBD2 covers 8 bases. This CDR3 has 16 residues. The trim removed 7 bases at V and 7 bases at J, leaving 14 bases unmatched. The CDR3 DNA follows: TGTGCCAGCAATCCCCGCAGGATAGCGGGGTACGGGGAGCTGTTTTTT. Translating it yields CASNPRRIAGYGELFF.

This clonotype was seen a handful of times. The chain uses TRBV7-9 and TRBJ1-1, with D perhaps TRBD1 (5 bases). Germline V gives CDR1 SEHNR, CDR2 FQNEAQ (reference sequence). Trimming removed 1 base at V and 6 bases at J, with 15 bases between. The CDR3 covers 15 residues. The CDR3 is CASSLDQVGEPEAFF. The CDR3 nucleotides read TGTGCCAGCAGCTTAGATCAGGTGGGGGAGCCTGAAGCTTTCTTT.

The gene calls are TRBV20-1 and TRBJ2-7; 9 bases are a match to TRBD1. Germline CDR1 and CDR2: DFQATT and SNEGSKA (reference sequence). The CDR3 runs to 14 residues. V dropped 6 bases and J dropped 3; count of bases not matched to a gene: 9. CDR3 in DNA: TGCAGTGCGCACAGGGGGCAGGTTGGCTACGAGCAGTACTTC. Translated: CSAHRGQVGYEQYF.

This clonotype came up many times. The genes are TRBV5-1 and TRBJ1-2; D uncertain. Germline CDR1 is SGHRS and CDR2 is YFSETQ. The V end lost 0 bases, the J end lost 0 bases, and 9 bases lay between the germline ends. The length of the CDR3 is 15 residues. The DNA for the CDR3 is TGCGCCAGCAGCTTGGGTCAGACCGCTAACTATGGCTACACCTTC. It encodes CASSLGQTANYGYTF.

This clonotype was seen repeatedly, ten times or more. This chain links TRBV7-9 with TRBJ1-1; D is undetermined. CDR3 length: 14 residues. Germline lookup yields CDR1 SEHNR and CDR2 FQNEAQ (reference sequence). The germline V and J ends were trimmed by 3 bases and 2 bases, with 10 bases remaining between them. The CDR3 DNA reads as TGTGCCAGCAGCTTTCGGCCGCTCAACACTGAAGCTTTCTTT. This translates into CASSFRPLNTEAFF.